This T cell receptor beta chain was retrieved from a study of T cell repertoires in cytomegalovirus infection. About the study: Public TCR beta signature analysis indicated the presence of both CMV infection and matching HLA type.

Study-wide points: HLA-C-restricted CMV clonotypes gave the most frequent clonotype in two of eight donors. People with CMV and the relevant HLA were identified by cumulative public TCR beta family frequency.

The junction had 8 bases not matched to a gene; V was cut back by 4 bases and J by 2 bases. Germline V gene lookup returns CDR1 SGHVS and CDR2 FNYEAQ. This CDR3 region has 15 residues. TCRdb fed the reads into MiXCR, producing one record per CDR3 protein. The profile shows a few hundred thousand distinct CDR3 sequences, roughly 17% of them singletons. At least ten counts were recorded for this clonotype. Its target is not known. This receptor was obtained from a human donor in good health (CMV status not recorded). Some clones in this sample may be carry-over from other donors' samples. This chain uses TRBV7-6 with TRBJ2-7, with 7 bases matching TRBD1. What was sequenced was PBMCs. CDR3 DNA: TGTGCCAGCAGCTGGCGGACAGGAGTCCCCTACGAGCAGTACTTC. It specifies CASSWRTGVPYEQYF.